This T cell receptor (beta chain) was captured by sequencing in a study of T cell responses to AZD1222 COVID-19 vaccine. Across the whole study: Analysis merged second doses at about 4 or about 12 weeks.

Points from the study as a whole: The donor cohort was predominantly white British with a female majority, and clonal diversity may have been underestimated. Spike-specific TCR depth and breadth grew after two AZD1222 doses. There were vaccine-associated CD4 TCRs across spike, dominant at 160-218 and 743-854.

Remarks on this clone: Its antigen is not identified.

TCRdb's copy holds only in-frame clones and misses some; the assay was immunoSEQ multiplex PCR. The sample gives 200,000 or so clones, 90% of which show up once; roughly 6.5% is in the top ten. CDR3 length equals 13 residues. This rearrangement joins TRBV21-1 to TRBJ2-7. TRBV21-1 is a pseudogene segment. Sequenced material: peripheral blood, taken on day 0 of AZD1222 vaccination. This sequence originates from an adult in good health. CDR3 loop: CASSKTRLREQYF. Here the CDR3 DNA reads TGTGCCAGCAGCAAAACACGGTTACGGGAGCAGTACTTC.